One and the same sample provided the 18 T cell receptor beta chains below, sequenced in a study of cytomegalovirus exposure and HLA in healthy donors. The PCR made use of 60 Vbeta and 13 Jbeta primers. Data came from immunoSEQ multiplex PCR; TCRdb stores just in-frame clones and leaves some out. The sample lists 130,000 or so clones, roughly 77% occurring once. Sequenced sample: PBMCs. The receptor set was obtained from a man between 18 and 29 years old in good health and CMV-seronegative.

V and J are TRBV6-5 and TRBJ1-2, with D maybe TRBD1 (6 bases). Trimming took 0 bases from V and 4 from J, leaving 12 bases between them. Germline V gene sequence: CDR1 MNHEY, CDR2 SVGAGI. This CDR3 spans 15 amino acids. CDR3 DNA sequence: TGTGCCAGCAGTTACTCTGAGGGGGGGGGCTATGGCTACACCTTC. It yields the protein CASSYSEGGGYGYTF.

This clone appeared a few times. The J gene is TRBJ2-3, the V gene TRBV13; D is possibly TRBD2 (6 bases). Between the trimmed V and J ends, which lost 3 bases and 10 bases, there was a span of 8 bases. The CDR3 runs 11 residues. Germline V gene data show CDR1 as PRHDT and CDR2 as FYEKMQ (reference sequence). The CDR3 region has the DNA TGTGCCAGCAGCTTTTCGGGGGCGCAGTATTTT. Amino acid sequence: CASSFSGAQYF.

The rearrangement links TRBV4-3 to TRBJ1-2, with D possibly matching TRBD1 (5 bases). Trimming took off 1 base at V and 5 bases at J, with 17 bases between the two ends. The CDR3 is made up of 16 amino acids. CDR1 is LGHNA and CDR2 is YSLEER in the germline V gene. The CDR3 reads CASSQGSTGPVYGYTF. The CDR3 coding sequence is TGCGCCAGCAGCCAAGGGTCTACAGGTCCGGTGTATGGCTACACCTTC.

This clone was observed a few times. The chain joins TRBV5-6 to TRBJ1-2; 7 bases are shared with TRBD1. Germline CDR1 reads SGHDT; CDR2 reads YYEEEE. Trimming cost V 1 base and J 5 bases; bases outside gene matches: 8. This CDR3 has 15 residues. Written as DNA, the CDR3 is TGTGCCAGCAGCTTGCTCACGGGACAGTTATATGGCTACACCTTC. It specifies CASSLLTGQLYGYTF.

In its sample, this clone was seen once. This chain links TRBV27 with TRBJ2-7, with D perhaps matching TRBD1 (5 bases). The CDR3 consists of 11 residues. Germline V lookup: CDR1 MNHEY, CDR2 SMNVEV (reference sequence). Trimming took 6 bases from V and 5 from J, leaving 8 bases between them. The CDR3 region is CASRTANEQYF. The CDR3 DNA sequence: TGTGCCAGCAGGACAGCTAACGAGCAGTACTTC.

This clone has only one observation. The rearrangement joins TRBV4-2 to TRBJ1-2, with D unresolved. The germline V and J ends were trimmed by 6 bases and 4 bases, with 12 bases remaining between them. The CDR3 runs 13 residues. CDR1 and CDR2 from the germline V gene are LGHNA and YNFKEQ. The CDR3 sequence: CASSLTDTYGYTF. The CDR3 bases are TGTGCCAGCAGTTTAACCGACACCTATGGCTACACCTTC.

The chain joins TRBV15 to TRBJ1-1; D call uncertain. V shed 3 bases and J shed 5 bases, with 7 bases lying between them. The CDR3 extends over 12 amino acids. Germline CDR1 LNHNV, CDR2 YYDKDF (reference sequence). CDR3 in DNA: TGTGCCACCAGCAGCGCCGGGACTGAAGCTTTCTTT. Translation: CATSSAGTEAFF.

This clone was seen just once. The chain recombines TRBV5-1 with TRBJ2-7; D is ambiguous. This CDR3 has 13 amino acids. Germline lookup yields CDR1 SGHRS and CDR2 YFSETQ. Deletions cut 2 bases from V and 4 bases from J, with 10 bases between. In DNA form, the CDR3 reads TGCGCCAGCAGCTTACAAACAGAATACGAGCAGTACTTC. This codes for CASSLQTEYEQYF.

The rearrangement links TRBV19 to TRBJ2-2, with D tentatively TRBD1 (6 bases). CDR3 length: 19 amino acids. CDR1 and CDR2 (germline): LNHDA, SQIVND (reference sequence). V gave up 0 bases and J gave up 0 bases, with 17 bases separating them. As DNA, the CDR3 is TGTGCCAGTAGTATAGATCCTAGGACGGGACACCCGAACACCGGGGAGCTGTTTTTT. Translated: CASSIDPRTGHPNTGELFF.

This chain joins TRBV2 and TRBJ1-5; D is possibly TRBD1 (6 bases). CDR3 length: 17 residues. Trimming removed 2 bases from V and 1 base from J, with 15 bases in between. Germline CDR1 SNHLY, CDR2 FYNNEI. This CDR3 is CASSEWQGSVSNQPQHF. As DNA, the CDR3 is TGTGCCAGCAGTGAATGGCAGGGGTCAGTAAGCAATCAGCCCCAGCATTTT.

This chain connects TRBV5-5 to TRBJ1-2; TRBD1 agrees at 8 bases. Trimming at V came to 3 bases and at J to 4 bases, leaving 5 bases not matched to a gene. CDR3 size: 14 residues. From germline, CDR1 is SGHKS and CDR2 YYEKEE (reference sequence). This chain's CDR3 is CASSSYRGGYGYTF. In DNA form, the CDR3 reads TGTGCCAGCAGCTCCTACAGGGGGGGCTATGGCTACACCTTC.

The rearrangement uses TRBV19 and TRBJ2-5, with a possible D match to TRBD2 (5 bases). The germline gives CDR1 LNHDA, CDR2 SQIVND (reference sequence). Trimming took 0 bases from V and 8 from J, leaving 10 bases between them. CDR3 size: 13 residues. Here the CDR3 DNA reads TGTGCCAGTAGTATAGATCAGAGGGTCACCCAGTACTTC. Protein product: CASSIDQRVTQYF.

For this clone: Germline is not matched at one junction end, which may reflect a read error. The chain has TRBV7-9 and TRBJ1-1; a possible D gene is TRBD1 (5 bases). Looked up from germline, CDR1 is SEHNR and CDR2 is FQNEAQ (reference sequence). The CDR3 loop spans 14 amino acids. The CDR3 loop reads CSSSFGTQNTEAFF. As DNA, the CDR3 is TGTTCCAGCAGCTTTGGGACTCAGAACACTGAAGCTTTCTTT.

This clone showed up just once. The chain has TRBV7-6 and TRBJ2-3; 8 bases are shared with TRBD2. Trimming cost V 5 bases and J 0 bases; bases outside gene matches: 7. The CDR3 is made up of 16 amino acids. Germline assignment: CDR1 SGHVS and CDR2 FNYEAQ. The CDR3 DNA follows: TGTGCCAGCAGCCTATGGGAGCGGGGGAGCACAGATACGCAGTATTTT. Translation: CASSLWERGSTDTQYF.

The J gene is TRBJ2-3, the V gene TRBV5-1; D remains unclear. Trimming removed 0 bases at V and 0 bases at J, with 14 bases between. Germline loops: CDR1 SGHRS, CDR2 YFSETQ. CDR3 length equals 17 residues. The CDR3 sequence is CASSLDPLTISTDTQYF. The CDR3 DNA sequence: TGCGCCAGCAGCTTGGACCCCCTTACAATTAGCACAGATACGCAGTATTTT.

The chain recombines TRBV27 with TRBJ2-2; TRBD1 matches 10 bases. Germline-derived CDR1 and CDR2 are MNHEY and SMNVEV (reference sequence). The CDR3 loop spans 16 amino acids. Losses at the gene ends were 1 base for V and 5 bases for J; bases not matched to a gene: 4. The CDR3 is CASSLWGTGVTGELFF. CDR3 DNA sequence: TGTGCCAGCAGTTTATGGGGGACAGGGGTAACCGGGGAGCTGTTTTTT.

This clone occurred a few times. This sequence joins TRBV5-6 and TRBJ2-3; D unclear. The CDR3 length is 12 residues. CDR1 SGHDT and CDR2 YYEEEE come from the germline V gene. Trimming took off 0 bases at V and 6 bases at J, with 5 bases between the two ends. The CDR3 protein is CASSLAVDTQYF. CDR3 nucleotides: TGTGCCAGCAGCTTGGCTGTGGATACGCAGTATTTT. Using reference TRBV5-6 and TRBJ2-3 for the parts outside the CDR3, the full variable domain is DAGVTQSPTHLIKTRGQQVTLRCSPKSGHDTVSWYQQALGQGPQFIFQYYEEEERQRGNFPDRFSGHQFPNYSSELNVNALLLGDSALYLCASSLAVDTQYFGPGTRLTVL.

The rearrangement joins TRBV2 to TRBJ1-4, with 9 bases fitting TRBD1. CDR3 length equals 14 residues. Trimming at V came to 4 bases and at J to 8 bases, leaving 5 bases not matched to a gene. Germline V gene data show CDR1 as SNHLY and CDR2 as FYNNEI. The CDR3 loop reads CASSGDRVEEKLFF. CDR3 nucleotide sequence: TGTGCCAGCAGTGGGGACAGGGTAGAGGAAAAACTGTTTTTT.